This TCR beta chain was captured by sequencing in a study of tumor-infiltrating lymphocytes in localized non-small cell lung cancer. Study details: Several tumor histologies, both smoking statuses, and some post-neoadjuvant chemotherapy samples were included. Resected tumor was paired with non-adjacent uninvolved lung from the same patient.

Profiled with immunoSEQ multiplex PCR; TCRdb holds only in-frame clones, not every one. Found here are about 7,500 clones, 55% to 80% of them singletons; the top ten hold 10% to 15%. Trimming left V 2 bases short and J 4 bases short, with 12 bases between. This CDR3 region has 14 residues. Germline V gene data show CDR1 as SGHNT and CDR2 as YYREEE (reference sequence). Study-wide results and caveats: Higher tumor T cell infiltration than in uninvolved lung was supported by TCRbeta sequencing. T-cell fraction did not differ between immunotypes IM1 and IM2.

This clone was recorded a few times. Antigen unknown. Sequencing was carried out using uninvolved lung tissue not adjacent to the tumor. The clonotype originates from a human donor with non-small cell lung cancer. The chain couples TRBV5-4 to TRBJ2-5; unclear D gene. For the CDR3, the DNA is TGTGCCAGCAGCTTCGGACGGCTGGGAGAGACCCAGTACTTC. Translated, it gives CASSFGRLGETQYF.